A selection of T cell receptor beta chains follows, all from one sample in a study of cytomegalovirus exposure and HLA in healthy donors. Produced via immunoSEQ multiplex PCR; TCRdb's table is partial and in-frame only. The sample has approximately 170,000 clones; about 80% are singletons. Sequencing was done on a sample of PBMCs. The receptors here all came from a woman aged 40-49 years in good health and CMV-seronegative. Each CDR3 is given with its conserved first and last residue. A D gene is named only where the DNA matches it firmly. Clone size is stated in some rows and not others, as once, few, many or a class when expanded.

TRBJ1-1	NA	TRBV30	NA	CAWSNQAGGWAFF	TGTGCCTGGAGTAACCAGGCTGGGGGGTGGGCTTTCTTT
TRBJ2-2	NA	TRBV6-5	NA	CASSPNTGELFF	TGTGCCAGCAGTCCTAACACCGGGGAGCTGTTTTTT
TRBJ2-1	NA	TRBV5-4	TRBD2	CASSPGREEQFF	TGTGCCAGCAGCCCCGGGCGGGAGGAACAGTTCTTC
TRBJ2-7	NA	TRBV27	TRBD1	CATKGTGVRYEQYF	TGTGCCACTAAAGGGACAGGCGTTCGGTACGAGCAGTACTTC
TRBJ1-3	NA	TRBV5-1	NA	CASSLDSRNTIYF	TGCGCCAGCAGCTTGGATAGCCGAAACACCATATATTTT
TRBJ2-2	NA	TRBV5-1	NA	CASSLNGGNTGELFF	TGCGCCAGCAGCTTGAACGGTGGGAACACCGGGGAGCTGTTTTTT
TRBJ1-2	NA	TRBV5-3	NA	CARSKDSPEGYGYTF	TGTGCCAGAAGCAAGGACAGCCCTGAAGGGTATGGCTACACCTTC
TRBJ1-1	once	TRBV11-3	NA	CASSLQENTEAFF	TGTGCCAGCAGCTTACAGGAGAACACTGAAGCTTTCTTT
TRBJ2-3	NA	TRBV7-9	TRBD1	CASSSRQGGYTDTQYF	TGTGCCAGCAGCTCCCGACAGGGTGGATACACAGATACGCAGTATTTT
TRBJ2-5	NA	TRBV11-3	NA	CASSLYGGQETQYF	TGTGCCAGCAGCTTATATGGGGGGCAAGAGACCCAGTACTTC
TRBJ1-1	NA	TRBV6-6	NA	CASSHGTFTEAFF	TGTGCCAGCAGCCACGGGACTTTCACTGAAGCTTTCTTT
TRBJ2-1	NA	TRBV19	TRBD2	CASSIENGRASQFF	TGTGCCAGTAGTATAGAGAACGGGAGGGCCTCGCAGTTCTTC
TRBJ2-3	NA	TRBV11-2	TRBD2	CASSLGASGITDTQYF	TGTGCCAGCAGCTTAGGGGCTAGCGGGATCACAGATACGCAGTATTTT
TRBJ2-7	once	TRBV11-3	NA	CASSLDGGSYEQYF	TGTGCCAGCAGCTTAGACGGGGGTTCCTACGAGCAGTACTTC
TRBJ1-5	once	TRBV28	TRBD1	CASSLSQGAGQPQHF	TGTGCCAGCAGTTTATCACAGGGGGCTGGTCAGCCCCAGCATTTT
TRBJ1-5	few	TRBV9	TRBD1	CASSATGLSNQPQHF	TGTGCCAGCAGCGCGACAGGGCTAAGCAATCAGCCCCAGCATTTT
TRBJ1-5	NA	TRBV28	NA	CASSLWGGKRQPQHF	TGTGCCAGCAGTTTATGGGGGGGGAAGAGACAGCCCCAGCATTTT
TRBJ2-2	NA	TRBV25-1	TRBD2	CASRTSANTGELFF	TGTGCCAGCAGGACTAGCGCGAACACCGGGGAGCTGTTTTTT
TRBJ2-3	NA	TRBV5-4	NA	CASSFGEADTQYF	TGTGCCAGCAGCTTTGGAGAGGCAGATACGCAGTATTTT
TRBJ2-7	once	TRBV19	NA	CASSPQGGYEQYF	TGTGCCAGTAGTCCCCAGGGGGGCTACGAGCAGTACTTC
TRBJ1-4	NA	TRBV6-1	NA	CASSESSGAANEKLFF	TGTGCCAGCAGTGAATCGAGCGGGGCGGCTAATGAAAAACTGTTTTTT
TRBJ2-1	NA	TRBV5-6	TRBD2	CASSLEIAGGSYNEQFF	TGTGCCAGCAGCTTGGAGATAGCGGGAGGATCCTACAATGAGCAGTTCTTC
TRBJ2-1	NA	TRBV11-3	TRBD2	CASSGLAGAVNEQFF	TGTGCCAGCAGCGGACTAGCGGGAGCCGTCAATGAGCAGTTCTTC
TRBJ2-7	NA	TRBV5-6	NA	CASSLTGPYEQYF	TGTGCCAGCAGCTTAACAGGGCCCTACGAGCAGTACTTC
TRBJ2-7	NA	TRBV6-1	TRBD1	CASSETGWKGEQYF	TGTGCCAGCAGTGAGACAGGGTGGAAGGGCGAGCAGTACTTC
TRBJ2-7	NA	TRBV11-3	NA	CASSAGPYEQYF	TGTGCCAGCAGTGCAGGGCCGTACGAGCAGTACTTC
TRBJ1-4	NA	TRBV28	TRBD1	CASSLPGTGANEKLFF	TGTGCCAGCAGTTTGCCCGGCACAGGGGCTAATGAAAAACTGTTTTTT
TRBJ1-2	NA	TRBV29-1	NA	CSVPGLNYGYTF	TGCAGCGTTCCAGGTCTTAACTATGGCTACACCTTC